This TCR beta chain derives from a study of cytomegalovirus exposure and HLA in healthy donors (dated by TCRdb to the late 2010s). Study-wide context: An earlier analysis of some 500 of the donors reported 250 to 300 Gb of sequence data and 117 million unique TCR beta sequences from around 200 million T cells. Approximately 330 gigabases of sequencing data and roughly 80 million unique TCR sequences made up an early release that covered several hundred HLA-typed donors. An earlier analysis of more than 450 of the donors used high-throughput TCR beta sequencing to judge whether each TCR beta V gene segment behaved as functional or pseudogenic. HLA typing covered class I and class II loci at four-digit resolution. Typing coverage varied by locus: 629-630 donors for A, B, C, DRB1 and DQB1; under 550 for DQA1; nearly 610 for DPA1; about 450 for DPB1. In a later analysis, previously published TCR beta repertoires from 666 donors were re-analyzed and high-resolution HLA genotyping was added so that TCR occurrence patterns could be studied. Several DR-DQ haplotypes were handled as single units for association and clustering because linkage in the cohort was strong. Every repertoire in the discovery cohort had been generated on one and the same sequencing platform. A later genetic analysis used genome-wide SNP genotypes for about three fifths of the 666 donors, treating that subset as a discovery cohort. Among 398 genotyped donors of the cohort, an average of approximately 250,000 unique TCR beta nucleotide sequences were sequenced per donor, 15% to 20% of them non-productive. Of the 300 to 400 genotyped donors, approximately 83% fell in the genetic ancestry cluster associated with self-reported Caucasian donors. Besides the first cohort of 666 subjects, a separate validation cohort made up of 90 to 150 different subjects was used. The study used immunosequencing to profile the T cell repertoires of several hundred subjects and linked those repertoires to cytomegalovirus serostatus. The study combined high-throughput TCR immunosequencing, statistical association of individual TCRs with disease status, and machine learning to predict cytomegalovirus infection status. The study aimed to test whether cataloging public T cell receptors could reveal signatures of past pathogen exposure. Alongside the repertoire data, information on donor age, sex, ethnicity and CMV serostatus was compiled. Rather than using new phenotypic data, the later analysis identified candidate immune exposures from TCR beta sequences and from how often those sequences occurred across donors.

A word on this clone: The target of this receptor is not known.

Here is what the overall study found, with its caveats: In an earlier analysis of 587 of the donors, most TCR beta V segments appeared in productive rearrangements about 87% or about 30% of the time, broadly matching IMGT annotations. In a later analysis, most CMV-associated TCR beta chains were found to appear HLA-restricted, with HLA associations seemingly driven largely by CMV exposure. Compared with equally common non-associated chains, HLA-associated TCR beta chains in a later analysis were more clonally expanded and had lower generation probabilities. In a later genetic analysis, a missense DCLRE1C variant was associated with V-gene and J-gene trimming of TCR beta chains, and the association was replicated in an independent cohort. Compared with the approximately 700-donor mean, donors in an Asian-associated ancestry cluster had fewer N-insertions in productive TCRs, according to a later genetic analysis. The sequencing pipeline was judged likely to have produced a cluster of highly shared sequence variants as a technical artifact. While some public TCRs were present in many individuals, most TCR sequences turned up only very rarely across donors. The presence/absence analyses assumed that sequencing depth was roughly uniform across donors, and that assumption may not be true. Because the 87-base-pair reads could not distinguish some IMGT-functional V segments, including TRBV6-2 and TRBV6-3, those segments were excluded. Assigning TCR associations to individual alleles was difficult when HLA alleles, especially DR and DQ, strongly co-occurred. Because some donors lacked HLA typing at each locus, the association tests relied only on the typed subset. In the study, roughly 160 TCR beta chains were listed as associated with cytomegalovirus. Only TCR beta chains were sequenced in this cohort, and the absence of alpha or paired-chain data limited detectable features. Correlated functional status among segregating V segments might be attributable to linkage disequilibrium, but an unknown experimental factor could not be ruled out. Three of the identified cytomegalovirus-associated TCR beta chains were confirmed in vitro to be specific for cytomegalovirus antigens. A later analysis associated some 17,000 TCR beta sequences with specific HLA alleles at a false discovery rate of 0.05. A further reported finding was that TCR beta sequences accurately predicted the HLA-A and HLA-B alleles for most subjects in the first cohort. Cytomegalovirus status was reported to be diagnosed by the classifier with high specificity and sensitivity in both the original and validation cohorts. According to a later analysis, TCR association rates differed among HLA loci, with DRB1 alleles showing the most associated TCRs and HLA-C alleles showing the fewest. According to a later analysis, parvovirus B19, influenza, CMV and Epstein-Barr virus appeared linked to several top co-occurrence clusters. The authors suggested that the approach could potentially be extended to other disease states and immunological phenotypes. The only immune exposure information available for the cohort was CMV serostatus. Because counts were too low, roughly 17 rarely observed V segments, including chromosome 9 orphons, were left out of the earlier analysis of about 500 of the donors.

The cohort comprised around 700 healthy bone marrow donors. Cohort members were all nominally healthy when sampled, although unrecorded immune exposures were likely present. The donor was CMV seropositive and belonged to the group of about 290 seropositive cohort members. Every donor gave a peripheral blood sample, and the peripheral blood mononuclear cells from that sample were used for TCR beta sequencing. The Qiagen DNeasy Blood Extraction Kit was used to extract genomic DNA from the blood cell samples. Looking up the germline V gene yields CDR1 SGHRS and CDR2 YFSETQ. V has 3 bases trimmed and J has 6 bases trimmed; junction bases matching no gene number 5. The cysteine opens and the phenylalanine closes a CDR3 of 14 amino acids. Only the CDR3 portion is preserved as DNA: 42 bases, with reading frame beginning at the first base. The library was generated by the immunoSEQ multiplex PCR assay. A mixture of 60 forward primers for TCR Vbeta segments and 13 reverse primers for TCR Jbeta segments was used in the multiplex PCR. A multiplex PCR assay on genomic DNA amplified the CDR3 region of rearranged TCR beta genes. The Illumina HiSeq System was used to sequence the amplified TCR beta libraries as 87-base-pair reads. Per the source publication's procedure: Across the 700 or so repertoires, a later analysis counted approximately 83 million unique TCR beta chains, some 11 million of which were shared by at least two donors. Raw reads were error-corrected and collapsed into unique sequences with a nearest-neighbor algorithm that merged closely related sequences to remove PCR and sequencing errors. V, D and J gene segments were assigned by aligning CDR3 sequences to IMGT reference sequences. Each retained sequence needed at least a six-nucleotide match to both a V gene segment and a J gene segment. Rearrangements were called productive when the CDR3 lacked stop codons and stayed in frame with V and J; all others were non-productive. Following IMGT convention, CDR3 was defined as the stretch from the second conserved V-encoded cysteine to the conserved J-encoded phenylalanine. The earlier analysis of some 600 of the donors excluded sequences that lacked an unambiguous match to a single V gene segment. In an earlier analysis of 587 of the donors, V segments were called functional above 56.7% productive rearrangements and were called segregating when the between-donor standard deviation exceeded 5%. To diagnose cytomegalovirus status from the catalog of TCR beta chain sequences, a statistical classification framework was built. In a later analysis, TCR nucleotide sequences were compared against IMGT/GENE-DB human TR gene sequences so that V and J genes could be assigned. The TCRdist pipeline was used in a later analysis to assign CDR3 sequences and most-parsimonious VDJ recombination scenarios. In a later analysis, each TCR beta chain was defined by its CDR3 amino acid sequence together with its V-gene family, and reads without a unique V-gene family were excluded. A later analysis removed 550 to 650 highly shared, low-generation-probability nucleotide sequences to deal with suspected cross-contamination and a sequencing artifact. In a later analysis, a clonal expansion index for each public chain was calculated from normalized within-repertoire ranks of inferred template counts. In a later analysis, generation probabilities were computed using a VDJ recombination model fitted to out-of-frame rearrangements, and the results were checked against IGoR. Hypergeometric tests were used in a later analysis to score TCR-TCR, TCR-HLA and TCR-CMV co-occurrence, with a repertoire-size bias correction applied to the TCR pairs. False discovery rates were estimated in a later analysis by permuting HLA or CMV assignments 20 times. In a later analysis, co-occurring TCRs were grouped using DBSCAN, with TCRdist sequence similarity added in when clustering inside HLA-allele-positive subsets. For co-occurrence clustering, repertoires with fewer than 30,000 or more than 120,000 public chains were excluded, along with roughly 5 repertoires with anomalous nucleotide sharing. As stored in TCRdb, this immuneACCESS dataset retains in-frame rearrangements with V and J assigned. A fraction of the clones does not appear; measured against another copy, unresolved V genes explain less than half of the discrepancy, and the remainder lacks a known reason. V, J and clone size were drawn from that table, and D and trimming were deduced from the DNA. The table held for this sample gives just under 80,000 clones. The ten largest make up 3.8% of the sample.

Recombination connected TRBV5-1 to TRBJ1-1; 10 of the junction bases match TRBD1. The sequence came from a young man in good health and CMV-seropositive. The sequencing sample was made of PBMCs. The DNA sequence is TGCGCCAGCAGCTCGGGACAGGGGATCCCTGAAGCTTTCTTT. Translation gives CASSSGQGIPEAFF.